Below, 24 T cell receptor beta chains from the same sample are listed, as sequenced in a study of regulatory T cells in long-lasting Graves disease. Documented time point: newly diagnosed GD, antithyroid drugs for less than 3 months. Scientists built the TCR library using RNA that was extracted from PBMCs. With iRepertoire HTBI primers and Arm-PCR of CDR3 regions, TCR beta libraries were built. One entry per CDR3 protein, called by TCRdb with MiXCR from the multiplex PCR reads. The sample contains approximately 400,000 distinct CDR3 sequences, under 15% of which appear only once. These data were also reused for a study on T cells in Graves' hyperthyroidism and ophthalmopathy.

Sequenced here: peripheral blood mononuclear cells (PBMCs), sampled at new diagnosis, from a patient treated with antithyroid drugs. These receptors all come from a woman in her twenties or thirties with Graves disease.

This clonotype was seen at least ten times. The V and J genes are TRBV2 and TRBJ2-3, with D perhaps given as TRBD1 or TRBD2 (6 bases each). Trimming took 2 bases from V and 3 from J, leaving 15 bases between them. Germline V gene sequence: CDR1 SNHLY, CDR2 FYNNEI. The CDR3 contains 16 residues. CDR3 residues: CASSESDRGLTDTQYF. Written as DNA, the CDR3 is TGTGCCAGCAGTGAATCCGATCGGGGGCTAACAGATACGCAGTATTTT. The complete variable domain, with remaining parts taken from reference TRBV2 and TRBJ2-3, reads EPEVTQTPSHQVTQMGQEVILRCVPISNHLYFYWYRQILGQKVEFLVSFYNNEISEKSEIFDDQFSVERPDGSNFTLKIRSTKLEDSAMYFCASSESDRGLTDTQYFGPGTRLTVL.

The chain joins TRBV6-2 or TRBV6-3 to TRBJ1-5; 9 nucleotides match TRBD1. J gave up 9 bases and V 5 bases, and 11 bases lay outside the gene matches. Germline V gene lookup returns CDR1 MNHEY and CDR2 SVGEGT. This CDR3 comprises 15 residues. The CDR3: CASSDQGQGRAPQHF. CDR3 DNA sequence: TGTGCCAGCAGTGATCAGGGACAGGGTCGTGCGCCCCAGCATTTT.

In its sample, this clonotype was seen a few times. The DNA for the CDR3 is TGTGCCAGTAGTATGGGAAGCGACGGGGAGCTGTTTTTT. This gives the protein CASSMGSDGELFF. The chain uses TRBV19 and TRBJ2-2; unclear D gene. The germline V gene has CDR1 LNHDA and CDR2 SQIVND (reference sequence). This CDR3 spans 13 amino acids. Trimming pared 3 bases from V and 7 bases from J, leaving 9 bases between. Filled out from reference TRBV19 and TRBJ2-2, the complete variable domain reads DGGITQSPKYLFRKEGQNVTLSCEQNLNHDAMYWYRQDPGQGLRLIYYSQIVNDFQKGDIAEGYSVSREKKESFPLTVTSAQKNPTAFYLCASSMGSDGELFFGEGSRLTVL.

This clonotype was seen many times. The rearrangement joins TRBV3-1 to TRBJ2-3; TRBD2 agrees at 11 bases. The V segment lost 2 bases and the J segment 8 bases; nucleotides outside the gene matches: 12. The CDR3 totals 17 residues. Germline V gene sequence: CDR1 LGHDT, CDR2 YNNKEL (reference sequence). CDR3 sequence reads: CASSQSPPSGRQGTQYF. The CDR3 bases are TGTGCCAGCAGCCAAAGCCCTCCTAGCGGGAGGCAGGGTACGCAGTATTTT.

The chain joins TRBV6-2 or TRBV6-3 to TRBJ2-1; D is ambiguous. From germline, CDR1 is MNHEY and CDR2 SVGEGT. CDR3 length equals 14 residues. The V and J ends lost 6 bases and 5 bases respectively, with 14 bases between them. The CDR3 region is CASRSDLTHNEQFF. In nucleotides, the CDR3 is TGTGCCAGCAGGTCTGACTTAACTCACAATGAGCAGTTCTTC.

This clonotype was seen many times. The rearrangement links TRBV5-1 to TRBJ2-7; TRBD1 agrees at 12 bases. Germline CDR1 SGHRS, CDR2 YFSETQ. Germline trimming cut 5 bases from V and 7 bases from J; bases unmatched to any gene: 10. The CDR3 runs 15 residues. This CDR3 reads CASSSFGTGGGEQYF. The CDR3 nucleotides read TGCGCCAGCAGTTCCTTTGGGACAGGGGGCGGTGAGCAGTACTTC.

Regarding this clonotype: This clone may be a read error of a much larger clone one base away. The CDR3 region is CASGGLTGGDTQYF. The CDR3 nucleotides are TGTGCCAGCGGGGGACTAACGGGAGGGGATACGCAGTATTTT. V is TRBV2 and J is TRBJ2-3; 8 nucleotides match TRBD2. Germline V gene data show CDR1 as SNHLY and CDR2 as FYNNEI. V lost 8 bases to trimming and J lost 6 bases; unmatched junction nucleotides: 10. The CDR3 is 14 residues long.

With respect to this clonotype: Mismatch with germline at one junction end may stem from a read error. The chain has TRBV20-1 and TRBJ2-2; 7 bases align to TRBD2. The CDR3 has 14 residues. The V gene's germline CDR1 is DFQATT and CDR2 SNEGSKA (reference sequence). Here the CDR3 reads CSAPRERGTRELFF. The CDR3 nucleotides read TGCAGTGCTCCGCGGGAGAGGGGCACCCGGGAGCTGTTTTTT.

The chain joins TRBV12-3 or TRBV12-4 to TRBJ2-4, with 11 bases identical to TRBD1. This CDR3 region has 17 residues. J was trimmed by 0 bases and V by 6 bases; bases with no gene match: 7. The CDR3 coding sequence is TGTGCCAGCAGACGGCCGGACAGGGGGCTAGCCAAAAACATTCAGTACTTC. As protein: CASRRPDRGLAKNIQYF.

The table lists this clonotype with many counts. As DNA, the CDR3 is TGCGCCAGCAGCCAAGTAATCTCTAGCACAGATACGCAGTATTTT. Amino acid sequence: CASSQVISSTDTQYF. The chain has TRBV4-1 and TRBJ2-3, with D unresolved. This CDR3 is built from 15 residues. V dropped 1 base and J dropped 0 bases, with 8 bases sitting between them. Germline lookup yields CDR1 MGHRA and CDR2 YSYEKL.

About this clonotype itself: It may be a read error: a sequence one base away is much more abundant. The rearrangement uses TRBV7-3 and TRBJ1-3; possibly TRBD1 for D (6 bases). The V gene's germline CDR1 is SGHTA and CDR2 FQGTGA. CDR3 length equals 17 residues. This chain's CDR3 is CASSLSGHGSPGNTLYF. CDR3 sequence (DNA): TGTGCCAGCAGCTTATCGGGACACGGGTCTCCTGGAAACACCTTATATTTT.

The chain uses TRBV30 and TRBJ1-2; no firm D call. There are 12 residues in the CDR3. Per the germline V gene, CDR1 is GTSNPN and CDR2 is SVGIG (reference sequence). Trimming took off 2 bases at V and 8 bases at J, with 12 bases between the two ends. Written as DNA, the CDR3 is TGTGCCTGGAGTACCTCTACGGGGGGCTACACCTTC. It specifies CAWSTSTGGYTF.

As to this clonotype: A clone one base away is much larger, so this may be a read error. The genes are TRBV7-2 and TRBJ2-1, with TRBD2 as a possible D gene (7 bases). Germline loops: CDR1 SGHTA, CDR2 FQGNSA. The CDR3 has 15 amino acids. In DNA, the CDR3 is TGTGCCAGCAGCCGCGTGGGAGGGGGTGGTAATGAGCAGCTCTTC. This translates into CASSRVGGGGNEQLF.

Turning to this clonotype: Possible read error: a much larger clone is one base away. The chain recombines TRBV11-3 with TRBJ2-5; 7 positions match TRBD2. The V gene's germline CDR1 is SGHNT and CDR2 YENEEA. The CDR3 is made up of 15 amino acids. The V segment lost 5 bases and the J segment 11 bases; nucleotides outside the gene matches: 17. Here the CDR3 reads CASSQSAGAAHEQYF. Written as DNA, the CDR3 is TGTGCCAGCAGCCAATCCGCGGGAGCGGCCCATGAGCAGTACTTC.

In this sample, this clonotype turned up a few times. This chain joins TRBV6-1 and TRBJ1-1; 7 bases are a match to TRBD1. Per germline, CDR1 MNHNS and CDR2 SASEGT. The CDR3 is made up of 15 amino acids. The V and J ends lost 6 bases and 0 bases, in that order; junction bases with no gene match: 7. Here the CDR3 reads CASRIFGTVNTEAFF. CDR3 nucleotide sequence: TGTGCCAGCAGAATATTCGGGACAGTGAACACTGAAGCTTTCTTT.

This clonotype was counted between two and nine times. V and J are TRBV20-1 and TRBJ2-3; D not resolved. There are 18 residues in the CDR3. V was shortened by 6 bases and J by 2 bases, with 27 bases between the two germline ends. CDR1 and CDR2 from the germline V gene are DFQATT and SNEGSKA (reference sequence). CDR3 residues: CSAVILNMWIPVTDTQYF. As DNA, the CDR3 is TGCAGTGCCGTCATCCTTAACATGTGGATCCCCGTCACAGATACGCAGTATTTT.

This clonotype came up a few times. CDR3 residues: CASSPSLAGAETQYF. The CDR3 bases are TGTGCCAGCAGTCCCTCCTTAGCTGGGGCGGAGACCCAGTACTTC. This chain uses TRBV27 with TRBJ2-5; perhaps TRBD1 as D (5 bases). The length of the CDR3 is 15 residues. Germline V gives CDR1 MNHEY, CDR2 SMNVEV (reference sequence). V dropped 5 bases and J dropped 5 bases, with 18 bases sitting between them.

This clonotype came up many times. The CDR3 bases are TGTGCCACCAGTGTGGGACAGGGGTCCTCCTACGAGCAGTACTTC. Protein product: CATSVGQGSSYEQYF. The rearrangement joins TRBV24-1 to TRBJ2-7; 10 bases align to TRBD1. V lost 5 bases and J lost 0; bases outside the gene matches: 3. The length of the CDR3 is 15 residues. Germline CDR1 reads KGHDR; CDR2 reads SFDVKD.

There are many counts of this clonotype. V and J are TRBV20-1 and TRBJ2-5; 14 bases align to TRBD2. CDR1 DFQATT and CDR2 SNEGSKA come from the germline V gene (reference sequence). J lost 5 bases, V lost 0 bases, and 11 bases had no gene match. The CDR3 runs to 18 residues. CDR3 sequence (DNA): TGCAGTGCTAGAGATCGGGCCGGGACTAGCGGGAGAGTGGAGACCCAGTACTTC. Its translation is CSARDRAGTSGRVETQYF.

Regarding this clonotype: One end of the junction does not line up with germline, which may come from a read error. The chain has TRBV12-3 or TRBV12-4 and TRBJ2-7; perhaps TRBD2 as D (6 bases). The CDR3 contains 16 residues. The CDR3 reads CASSLRVVGGTYGQYF. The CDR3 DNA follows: TGTGCCAGCAGTTTACGGGTGGTGGGGGGAACCTACGGGCAGTACTTC.

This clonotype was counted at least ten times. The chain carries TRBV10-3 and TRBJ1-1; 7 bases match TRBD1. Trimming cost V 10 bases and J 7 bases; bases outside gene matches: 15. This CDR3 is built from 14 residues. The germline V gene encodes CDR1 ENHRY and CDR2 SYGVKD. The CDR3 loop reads CATTDDRVRGEAFF. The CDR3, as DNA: TGTGCCACCACGGACGACAGGGTTCGGGGTGAAGCTTTCTTT.

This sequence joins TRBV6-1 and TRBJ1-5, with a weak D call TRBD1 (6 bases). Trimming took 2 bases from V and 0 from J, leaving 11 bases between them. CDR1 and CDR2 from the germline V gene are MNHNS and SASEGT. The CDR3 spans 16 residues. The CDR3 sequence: CASSELPDSSNQPQHF. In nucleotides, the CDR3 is TGTGCCAGCAGTGAACTGCCGGACAGTAGCAATCAGCCCCAGCATTTT.

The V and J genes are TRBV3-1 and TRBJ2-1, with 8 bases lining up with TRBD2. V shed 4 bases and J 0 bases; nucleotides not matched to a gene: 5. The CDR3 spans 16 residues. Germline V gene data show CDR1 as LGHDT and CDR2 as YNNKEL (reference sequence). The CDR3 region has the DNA TGTGCCAGCAGCCGGAGTAGCGGGATCTCCTACAATGAGCAGTTCTTC. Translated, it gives CASSRSSGISYNEQFF.

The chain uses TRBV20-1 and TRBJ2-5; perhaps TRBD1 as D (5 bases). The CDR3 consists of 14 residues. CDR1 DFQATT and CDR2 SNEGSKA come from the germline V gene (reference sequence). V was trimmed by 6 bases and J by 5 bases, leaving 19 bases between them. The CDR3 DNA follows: TGCAGTGCCCAAACCTGGGCAGGGCGGGAGACCCAGTACTTC. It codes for CSAQTWAGRETQYF.